A single sample is the source of the 6 T cell receptor beta chains below, sequenced in a study of blood T cell repertoires in COVID-19. Sequencing was performed with immunoSEQ multiplex PCR; in TCRdb, only in-frame clones are kept and a portion is missing. This sample has a few hundred thousand clones, with more than 65% found just once. The sequencing input was PBMCs or T cells enriched from blood (not recorded which). The receptors were sampled from a man aged 50 to 60 who had recovered from COVID-19.

The chain recombines TRBV5-5 with TRBJ2-1; 9 bases agree with TRBD2. Looked up from germline, CDR1 is SGHKS and CDR2 is YYEKEE (reference sequence). J lost 6 bases, V lost 0 bases, and 1 base had no gene match. The CDR3 spans 14 residues. CDR3 protein: CASSLGGRANEQFF. DNA for the CDR3: TGTGCCAGCAGCTTGGGCGGGAGGGCCAATGAGCAGTTCTTC.

This chain's CDR3 is CASSPRQGSYEQYF. The CDR3 nucleotides are TGTGCCAGCTCACCGCGGCAGGGGTCCTACGAGCAGTACTTC. The chain carries TRBV18 and TRBJ2-7, with D perhaps TRBD1 (6 bases). This CDR3 is 14 amino acids long. V dropped 3 bases and J dropped 1 base, with 10 bases sitting between them. The germline gives CDR1 KGHSH, CDR2 LQKENI.

The chain has TRBV5-1 and TRBJ2-3, with D hard to call. The CDR3 extends over 12 amino acids. V lost 0 bases to trimming and J lost 5 bases, with 4 bases between them. The V gene's germline CDR1 is SGHRS and CDR2 YFSETQ. The CDR3 here is CASSLAIDTQYF. The CDR3 DNA follows: TGCGCCAGCAGCTTGGCTATAGATACGCAGTATTTT.

The J gene is TRBJ2-7, the V gene TRBV2; 7 bases map to TRBD2. The CDR3 contains 14 residues. The germline gives CDR1 SNHLY, CDR2 FYNNEI. The V and J ends lost 6 bases and 1 base, in that order; junction bases with no gene match: 6. The CDR3: CASSWREGSYEQYF. The CDR3 nucleotides read TGTGCCAGCAGCTGGAGGGAGGGATCCTACGAGCAGTACTTC.

This chain uses TRBV7-9 with TRBJ1-2; 10 bases map to TRBD1. The germline CDR1 and CDR2 sequences are SEHNR and FQNEAQ (reference sequence). Trimming cost V 5 bases and J 5 bases; bases outside gene matches: 8. This CDR3 is 15 amino acids long. This CDR3 is CASSVGQGVSYGYTF. The CDR3 bases are TGTGCCAGCAGCGTCGGACAGGGGGTTTCATATGGCTACACCTTC.

The chain uses TRBV7-2 and TRBJ2-2, with 8 nucleotides matching TRBD2. Trimming removed 5 bases from V and 7 bases from J; junction bases left unmatched: 9. The length of the CDR3 is 15 residues. Germline CDR1 and CDR2: SGHTA and FQGNSA. The CDR3: CASSPGTRNSGELFF. CDR3 DNA sequence: TGTGCCAGCAGCCCGGGGACTAGAAATAGCGGGGAGCTGTTTTTT.